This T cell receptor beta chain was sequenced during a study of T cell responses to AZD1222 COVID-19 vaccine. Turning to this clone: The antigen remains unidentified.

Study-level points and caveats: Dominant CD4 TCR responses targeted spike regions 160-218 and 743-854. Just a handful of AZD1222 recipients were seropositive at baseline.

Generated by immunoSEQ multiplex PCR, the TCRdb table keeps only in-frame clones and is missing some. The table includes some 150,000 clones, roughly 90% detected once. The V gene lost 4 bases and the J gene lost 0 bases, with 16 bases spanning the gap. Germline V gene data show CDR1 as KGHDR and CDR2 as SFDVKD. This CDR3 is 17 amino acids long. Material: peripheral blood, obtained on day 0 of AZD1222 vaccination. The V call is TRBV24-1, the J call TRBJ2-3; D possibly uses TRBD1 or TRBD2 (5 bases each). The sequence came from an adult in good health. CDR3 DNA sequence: TGTGCCACCAGTGACAGCAGGGACGGATGGAGCACAGATACGCAGTATTTT. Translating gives CATSDSRDGWSTDTQYF.